These 12 T cell receptor beta chains were sequenced from one sample in a study of early T cells in non-severe SARS-CoV-2 infection. MiXCR was run by TCRdb on the 5' RACE reads, yielding one entry per CDR3 protein. Of about 64,000 distinct CDR3 sequences detected, approximately 8.8% appear once; the ten largest clones hold under 15%. The source was whole blood, collected at baseline. These receptors all come from an adult who was a healthcare worker with PCR-confirmed SARS-CoV-2 infection or an uninfected control (not recorded which).

The V and J genes are TRBV15 and TRBJ2-7; D is ambiguous. The CDR3 has 15 amino acids. Trimming stripped 7 bases from V and 2 bases from J, with 18 bases between. CDR1 and CDR2 from the germline V gene are LNHNV and YYDKDF (reference sequence). This CDR3 is CATNSPQLSPYEQYF. The CDR3 DNA follows: TGTGCCACCAATTCCCCTCAGCTCTCCCCCTACGAGCAGTACTTC.

This clonotype was recorded many times. One end of the junction fails to match germline, which may point to a read error. The chain has TRBV18 and TRBJ2-7; TRBD1 might be the D (6 bases). The CDR3 runs to 13 residues. Germline CDR1 reads KGHSH; CDR2 reads LQKENI. This CDR3 is CASQGSPDARNDF. CDR3 DNA: TGTGCCAGCCAGGGGAGCCCCGATGCGCGGAATGACTTC.

The V and J genes are TRBV24-1 and TRBJ2-3; possible D gene TRBD2, 6 bases. V was cut by 3 bases and J by 6 bases, with 15 bases left in between. The CDR3 has 15 amino acids. CDR1 and CDR2 from the germline V gene are KGHDR and SFDVKD. The CDR3 sequence: CATSDPGDRGDTQYF. The CDR3 nucleotides read TGTGCCACCAGTGATCCCGGGGACCGGGGGGATACGCAGTATTTT.

This clonotype was seen more than once but under ten times. The CDR3 DNA is TGTGCCAGCAGCCTTCCGGGGGACAGGGCCTACGAGCAGTACTTC. Amino acids: CASSLPGDRAYEQYF. The chain is built from TRBV4-2 and TRBJ2-7, with 9 nucleotides matching TRBD1. Germline trimming cut 4 bases from V and 2 bases from J; bases unmatched to any gene: 6. The CDR3 totals 15 residues. The germline V gene encodes CDR1 LGHNA and CDR2 YNFKEQ.

This clonotype was counted only a few times. The V and J genes are TRBV2 and TRBJ2-3; D is unresolved. Germline CDR1 is SNHLY and CDR2 is FYNNEI. Trimming left V 2 bases short and J 6 bases short, with 9 bases between. The CDR3 contains 13 residues. The CDR3 region has the DNA TGTGCCAGCAGTGAAATGAGCGCCGATACGCAGTATTTT. Translating gives CASSEMSADTQYF.

This clonotype was found a few times. The rearrangement joins TRBV19 to TRBJ2-1; 7 nucleotides align to TRBD2. The CDR3 totals 16 residues. Germline V gene lookup returns CDR1 LNHDA and CDR2 SQIVND (reference sequence). The V and J ends lost 1 base and 7 bases, in that order; junction bases with no gene match: 10. The DNA for the CDR3 is TGTGCCAGTAGTATAGTTTCGACTAGCCTAGCGAATGAGCAGTTCTTC. Translation: CASSIVSTSLANEQFF.

The table lists this clonotype with a few counts. The chain links TRBV20-1 to TRBJ2-5; tentatively, D is TRBD2 (6 bases). V lost 6 bases to trimming and J lost 4 bases, with 15 bases between them. CDR3 size: 13 residues. Looked up from germline, CDR1 is DFQATT and CDR2 is SNEGSKA (reference sequence). For the CDR3, the DNA is TGCAGTGCGATCATGGGGGGTGGAGAGACCCAGTACTTC. Amino acids: CSAIMGGGETQYF.

In DNA form, the CDR3 reads TGCGCCAGCAGGCCGTTCTCGGCAGGAGACTACGAGCAGTACTTC. As protein: CASRPFSAGDYEQYF. V gene TRBV5-1 combines with J gene TRBJ2-7; no reliable D call. The CDR3 loop spans 15 amino acids. Germline assignment: CDR1 SGHRS and CDR2 YFSETQ. V was pared by 5 bases and J by 3 bases, with 18 bases between.

The CDR3 nucleotides read TGCAGTGCTGGAAACAGGGGCGGGAACACTGAAGCTTTCTTT. Its translation: CSAGNRGGNTEAFF. The chain combines TRBV20-1 with TRBJ1-1, with TRBD1 identical over 7 bases. Germline values: CDR1 DFQATT, CDR2 SNEGSKA (reference sequence). The length of the CDR3 is 14 residues. The ends lost 5 bases at V and 1 base at J; junction bases unmatched: 7.

The chain employs TRBV11-2 and TRBJ2-1, with TRBD1 matching over 9 bases. CDR3 length: 15 amino acids. V was clipped by 3 bases and J by 1 base; unmatched bases: 1. The germline CDR1 and CDR2 sequences are SGHAT and FQNNGV. In DNA form, the CDR3 reads TGTGCCAGCAGCTTCGGGACAGGGTCCTACAATGAGCAGTTCTTC. This codes for CASSFGTGSYNEQFF.

The chain's CDR3 is CASSLEAARDSPLHF. The CDR3 DNA follows: TGTGCCAGCAGCTTAGAGGCGGCGAGGGATTCACCCCTCCACTTT. J is TRBJ1-6 and V is TRBV7-3; D not certain. CDR1 is SGHTA and CDR2 is FQGTGA in the germline V gene. Trimming shortened V by 2 bases and J by 8 bases, and 13 bases separated the two germline ends. The CDR3 consists of 15 residues.

The chain uses TRBV14 and TRBJ1-1, with 7 positions matching TRBD1. Looked up from germline, CDR1 is SGHDN and CDR2 is FVKESK. The CDR3 has 12 amino acids. With 4 bases clipped from V and 4 bases from J, the junction kept 0 bases outside the gene matches. The CDR3 DNA sequence: TGTGCCAGCAGCCCAGGGGGCACTGAAGCTTTCTTT. Protein sequence: CASSPGGTEAFF. The entire variable domain, with the rest obtained from reference TRBV14 and TRBJ1-1, is as follows: EAGVTQFPSHSVIEKGQTVTLRCDPISGHDNLYWYRRVMGKEIKFLLHFVKESKQDESGMPNNRFLAERTGGTYSTLKVQPAELEDSGVYFCASSPGGTEAFFGQGTRLTVV.